This TCR beta chain is from a study of T cells in narcolepsy. Study-level information: Healthy controls were enrolled alongside patients with narcolepsy type 1 or type 2. Broader study findings: Healthy controls reportedly lacked the autoreactive clonotypes serially found in patients' blood.

The CDR3 length is 11 residues. Trimming removed 3 bases at V and 5 bases at J, with 7 bases between. CDR1 is DFQATT and CDR2 is SNEGSKA in the germline V gene (reference sequence). Regarding this clone: What it binds is unknown.

Measured with immunoSEQ multiplex PCR; TCRdb has only the in-frame clones, and not every one. Among about 41,000 clones listed, around 89% were seen once. This clonotype originated in a human donor with narcolepsy. Material: CD45RA- memory CD4+ T cells from PBMCs. The V gene is TRBV20-1, the J gene TRBJ1-1; D is ambiguous. CDR3 in amino acids: CSASDGTEAFF. The CDR3 coding sequence is TGCAGTGCTAGTGACGGAACTGAAGCTTTCTTT.